This T cell receptor beta chain was recovered during a study of blood T cell repertoires in COVID-19. Study-level information: T cells, B-cell-depleted T cells, or PBMCs supplied cDNA or gDNA.

Clones were read by immunoSEQ multiplex PCR, and TCRdb kept only the in-frame ones, dropping some. The sample holds over 200,000 clones, roughly 87% seen once. CDR3 length: 15 residues. Germline V lookup: CDR1 SGHAT, CDR2 FQDESV (reference sequence). V gave up 5 bases and J gave up 5 bases, with 18 bases separating them. V is TRBV11-1 and J is TRBJ2-5, with a possible D match to TRBD2 (6 bases). The specimen was peripheral blood. The source is a middle-aged man with active or convalescent COVID-19. DNA for the CDR3: TGTGCCAGCAGCAACGCGCATGATGGAGGGGAGACCCAGTACTTC. This codes for CASSNAHDGGETQYF. Drawing the rest from reference TRBV11-1 and TRBJ2-5, the complete variable domain is EAEVAQSPRYKITEKSQAVAFWCDPISGHATLYWYRQILGQGPELLVQFQDESVVDDSQLPKDRFSAERLKGVDSTLKIQPAELGDSAMYLCASSNAHDGGETQYFGPGTRLLVL.